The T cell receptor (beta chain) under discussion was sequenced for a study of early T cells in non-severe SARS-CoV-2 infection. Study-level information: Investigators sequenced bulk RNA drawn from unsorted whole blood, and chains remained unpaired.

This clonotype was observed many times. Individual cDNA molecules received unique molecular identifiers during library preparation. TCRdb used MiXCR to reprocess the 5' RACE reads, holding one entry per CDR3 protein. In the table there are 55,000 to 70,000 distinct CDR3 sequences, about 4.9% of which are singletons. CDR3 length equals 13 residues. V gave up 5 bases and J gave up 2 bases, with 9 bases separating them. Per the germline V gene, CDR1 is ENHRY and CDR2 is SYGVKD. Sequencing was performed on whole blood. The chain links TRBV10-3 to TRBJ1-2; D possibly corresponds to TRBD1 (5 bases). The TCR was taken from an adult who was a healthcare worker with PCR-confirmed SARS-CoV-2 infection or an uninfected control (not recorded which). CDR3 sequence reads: CAISPQGNYGYTF. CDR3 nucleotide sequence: TGTGCCATCAGTCCTCAGGGAAACTATGGCTACACCTTC.